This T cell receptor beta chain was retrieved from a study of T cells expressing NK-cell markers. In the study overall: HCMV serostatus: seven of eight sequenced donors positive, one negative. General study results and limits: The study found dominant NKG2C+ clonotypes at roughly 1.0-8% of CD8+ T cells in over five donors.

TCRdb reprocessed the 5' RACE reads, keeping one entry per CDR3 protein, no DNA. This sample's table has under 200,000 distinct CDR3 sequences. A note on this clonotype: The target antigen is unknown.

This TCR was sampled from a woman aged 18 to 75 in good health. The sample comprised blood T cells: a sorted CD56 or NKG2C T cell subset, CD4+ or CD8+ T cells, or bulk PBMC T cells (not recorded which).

The CDR3 sequence is CASSLQEGGAGPRDTQYF. The chain recombines TRBV4-1 with TRBJ2-3; TCRdb gives TRBD2 as the D gene, but with no DNA this cannot be confirmed. This CDR3 spans 18 amino acids. Per the germline V gene, CDR1 is MGHRA and CDR2 is YSYEKL.